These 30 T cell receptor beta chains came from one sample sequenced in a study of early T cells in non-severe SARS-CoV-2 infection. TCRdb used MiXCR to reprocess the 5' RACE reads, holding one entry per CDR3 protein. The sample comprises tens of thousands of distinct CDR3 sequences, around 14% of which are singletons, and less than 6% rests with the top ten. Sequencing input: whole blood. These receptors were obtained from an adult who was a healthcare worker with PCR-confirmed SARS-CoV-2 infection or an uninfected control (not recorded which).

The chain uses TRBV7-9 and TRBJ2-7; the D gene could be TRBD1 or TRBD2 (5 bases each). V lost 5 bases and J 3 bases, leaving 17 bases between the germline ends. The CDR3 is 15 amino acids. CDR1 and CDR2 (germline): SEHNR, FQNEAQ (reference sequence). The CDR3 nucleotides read TGTGCCAGCAGCACCAGCCGGGACCGCATCTACGAGCAGTACTTC. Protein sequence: CASSTSRDRIYEQYF.

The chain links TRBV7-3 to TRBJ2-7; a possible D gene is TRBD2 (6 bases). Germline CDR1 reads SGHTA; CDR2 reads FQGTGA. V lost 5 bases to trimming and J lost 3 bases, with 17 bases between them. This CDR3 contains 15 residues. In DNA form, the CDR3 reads TGTGCCAGCAGCCCGGGGGTCGGAAGAGACTACGAGCAGTACTTC. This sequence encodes CASSPGVGRDYEQYF.

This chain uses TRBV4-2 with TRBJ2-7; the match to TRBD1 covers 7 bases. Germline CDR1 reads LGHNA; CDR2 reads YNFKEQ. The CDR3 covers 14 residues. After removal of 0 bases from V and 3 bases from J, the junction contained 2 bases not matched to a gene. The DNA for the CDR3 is TGTGCCAGCAGCCAAGAGGGACAGAGCTACGAGCAGTACTTC. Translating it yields CASSQEGQSYEQYF.

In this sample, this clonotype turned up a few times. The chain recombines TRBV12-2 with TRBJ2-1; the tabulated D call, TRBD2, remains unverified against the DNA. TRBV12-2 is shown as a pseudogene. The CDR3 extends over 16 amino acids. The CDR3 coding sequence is TGTGCAAGTCGCCTAGCCGGCTCCCTCTCCTACAATGAGCAGTTCTTC. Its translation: CASRLAGSLSYNEQFF.

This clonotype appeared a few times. The DNA of the CDR3 is TGTGCCAGCAACCTACTAGCGACGGATGAGCAGTTCTTC. Protein: CASNLLATDEQFF. The chain joins TRBV28 to TRBJ2-1; 7 bases line up with TRBD2. The CDR3 spans 13 residues. V lost 7 bases, J lost 8 bases, and 8 bases stayed unmatched. Germline V CDR1 and CDR2: MDHEN, SYDVKM. Based on the CDR3 plus reference TRBV28 and TRBJ2-1, the full variable domain is DVKVTQSSRYLVKRTGEKVFLECVQDMDHENMFWYRQDPGLGLRLIYFSYDVKMKEKGDIPEGYSVSREKKERFSLILESASTNQTSMYLCASNLLATDEQFFGPGTRLTVL.

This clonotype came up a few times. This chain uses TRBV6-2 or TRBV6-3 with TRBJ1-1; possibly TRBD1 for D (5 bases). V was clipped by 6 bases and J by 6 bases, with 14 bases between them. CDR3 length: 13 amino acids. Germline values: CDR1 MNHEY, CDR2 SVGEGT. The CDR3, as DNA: TGTGCCAGCAGCCCAATTTGGGGGTCTGAAGCTTTCTTT. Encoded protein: CASSPIWGSEAFF.

This CDR3 reads CASSLGGLAGDEQYF. In DNA, the CDR3 is TGTGCCAGCAGCTTAGGGGGACTAGCGGGAGACGAGCAGTACTTC. This chain uses TRBV7-6 with TRBJ2-7; TRBD2 agrees at 14 bases. The CDR3 consists of 15 residues. Germline CDR1 and CDR2: SGHVS and FNYEAQ. J was trimmed by 5 bases and V by 1 base; bases with no gene match: 1.

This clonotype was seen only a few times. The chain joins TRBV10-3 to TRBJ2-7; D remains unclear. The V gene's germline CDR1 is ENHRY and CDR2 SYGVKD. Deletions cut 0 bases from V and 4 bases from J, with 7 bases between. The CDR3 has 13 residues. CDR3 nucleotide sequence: TGTGCCATCAGTGAGTCTATGGGATACGAGCAGTACTTC. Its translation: CAISESMGYEQYF.

CDR3: CASSPGWAGQRNEQYF. CDR3 sequence (DNA): TGTGCCAGCTCACCGGGTTGGGCGGGACAAAGAAACGAGCAGTACTTC. The chain links TRBV18 to TRBJ2-7; D might be TRBD1 or TRBD2, each matching 6 bases. CDR1 and CDR2 from the germline V gene are KGHSH and LQKENI. The CDR3 is made up of 16 amino acids. Trimming took 3 bases from V and 5 from J, leaving 20 bases between them.

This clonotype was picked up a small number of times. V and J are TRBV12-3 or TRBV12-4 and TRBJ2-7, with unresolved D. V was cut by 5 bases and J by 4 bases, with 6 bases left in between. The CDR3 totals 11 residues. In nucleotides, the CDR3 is TGTGCCAGCAGTCCCGAATACGAGCAGTACTTC. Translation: CASSPEYEQYF.

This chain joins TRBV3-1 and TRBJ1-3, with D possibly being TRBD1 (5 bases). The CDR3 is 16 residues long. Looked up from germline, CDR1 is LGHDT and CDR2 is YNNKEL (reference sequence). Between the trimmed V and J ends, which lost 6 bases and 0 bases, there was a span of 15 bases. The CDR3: CASSLGTSDSGNTIYF. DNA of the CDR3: TGTGCCAGCAGTCTCGGGACGTCGGACTCTGGAAACACCATATATTTT.

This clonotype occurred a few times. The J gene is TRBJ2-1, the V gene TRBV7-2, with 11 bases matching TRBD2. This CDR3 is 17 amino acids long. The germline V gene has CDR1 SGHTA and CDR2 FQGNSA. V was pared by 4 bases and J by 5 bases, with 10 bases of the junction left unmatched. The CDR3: CASSSRIAGGIHNEQFF. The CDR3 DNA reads TGTGCCAGCAGCTCCCGAATAGCGGGAGGGATTCACAATGAGCAGTTCTTC.

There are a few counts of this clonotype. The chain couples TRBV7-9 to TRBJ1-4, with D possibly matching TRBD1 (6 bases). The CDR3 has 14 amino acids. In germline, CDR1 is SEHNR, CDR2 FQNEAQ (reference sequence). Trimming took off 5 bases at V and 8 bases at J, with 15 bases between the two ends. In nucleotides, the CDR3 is TGTGCCAGCAGCCCGGAGGGGGTGAAAGAAAAACTGTTTTTT. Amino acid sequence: CASSPEGVKEKLFF.

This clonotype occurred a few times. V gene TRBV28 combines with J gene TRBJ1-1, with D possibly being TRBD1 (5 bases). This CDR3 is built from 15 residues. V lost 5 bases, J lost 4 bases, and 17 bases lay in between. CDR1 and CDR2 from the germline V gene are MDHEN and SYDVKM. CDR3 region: CASSPDGTPGTEAFF. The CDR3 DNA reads TGTGCCAGCAGTCCCGACGGGACCCCCGGCACTGAAGCTTTCTTT.

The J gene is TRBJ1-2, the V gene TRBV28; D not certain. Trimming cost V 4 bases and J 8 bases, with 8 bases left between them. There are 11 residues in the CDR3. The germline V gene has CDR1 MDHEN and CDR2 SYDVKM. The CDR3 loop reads CASSSQRGYTF. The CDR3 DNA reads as TGTGCCAGCAGTTCCCAGCGGGGCTACACCTTC.

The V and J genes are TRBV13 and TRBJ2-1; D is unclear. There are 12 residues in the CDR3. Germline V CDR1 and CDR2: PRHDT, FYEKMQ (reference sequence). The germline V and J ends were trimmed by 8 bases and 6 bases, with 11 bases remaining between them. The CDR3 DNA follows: TGTGCCAGCGCCCTTCAGATCAATGAGCAGTTCTTC. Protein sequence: CASALQINEQFF.

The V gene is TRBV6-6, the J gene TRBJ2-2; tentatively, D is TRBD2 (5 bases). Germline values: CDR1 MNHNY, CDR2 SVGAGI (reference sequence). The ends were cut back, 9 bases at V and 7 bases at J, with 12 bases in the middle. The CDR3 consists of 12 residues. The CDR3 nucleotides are TGTGCCAGTCAGGACTTTCGCGGGGAGCTGTTTTTT. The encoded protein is CASQDFRGELFF.

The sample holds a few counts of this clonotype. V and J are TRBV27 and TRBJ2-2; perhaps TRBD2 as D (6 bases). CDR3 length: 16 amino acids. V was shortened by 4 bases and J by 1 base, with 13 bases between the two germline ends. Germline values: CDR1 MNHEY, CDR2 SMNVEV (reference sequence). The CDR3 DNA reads TGTGCCAGCAGTTCGGACTACGCGGTGAACACCGGGGAGCTGTTTTTT. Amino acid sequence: CASSSDYAVNTGELFF.

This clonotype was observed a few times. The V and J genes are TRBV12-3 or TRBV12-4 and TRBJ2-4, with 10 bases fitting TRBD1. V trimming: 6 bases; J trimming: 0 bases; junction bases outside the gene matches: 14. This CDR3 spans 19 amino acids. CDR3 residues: CASRPDRGYGGLAKNIQYF. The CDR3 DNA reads TGTGCCAGCAGGCCGGACAGGGGGTATGGCGGGCTAGCCAAAAACATTCAGTACTTC.

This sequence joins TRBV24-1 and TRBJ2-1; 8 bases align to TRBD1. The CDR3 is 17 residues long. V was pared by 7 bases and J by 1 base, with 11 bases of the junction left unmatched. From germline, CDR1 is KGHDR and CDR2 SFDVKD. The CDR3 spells CATSPGGGFTSYNEQFF. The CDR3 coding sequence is TGTGCCACCAGCCCAGGGGGCGGCTTTACATCCTACAATGAGCAGTTCTTC.

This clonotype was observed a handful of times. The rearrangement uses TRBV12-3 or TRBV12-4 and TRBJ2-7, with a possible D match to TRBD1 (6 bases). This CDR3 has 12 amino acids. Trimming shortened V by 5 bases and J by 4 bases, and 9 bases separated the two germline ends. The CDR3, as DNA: TGTGCCAGCAGTATAAGGGGGTACGAGCAGTACTTC. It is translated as CASSIRGYEQYF.

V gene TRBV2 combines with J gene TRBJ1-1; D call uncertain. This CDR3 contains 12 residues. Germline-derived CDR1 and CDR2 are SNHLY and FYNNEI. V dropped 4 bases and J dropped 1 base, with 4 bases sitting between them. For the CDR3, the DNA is TGTGCCAGCAGTGTAGAGAACACTGAAGCTTTCTTT. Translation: CASSVENTEAFF. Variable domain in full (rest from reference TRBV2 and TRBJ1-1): EPEVTQTPSHQVTQMGQEVILRCVPISNHLYFYWYRQILGQKVEFLVSFYNNEISEKSEIFDDQFSVERPDGSNFTLKIRSTKLEDSAMYFCASSVENTEAFFGQGTRLTVV.

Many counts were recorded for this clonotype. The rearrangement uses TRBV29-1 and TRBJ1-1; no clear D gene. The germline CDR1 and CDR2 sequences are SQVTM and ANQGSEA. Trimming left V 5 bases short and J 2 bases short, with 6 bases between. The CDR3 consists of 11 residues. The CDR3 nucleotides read TGCAGCGTTAAACTAAACACTGAAGCTTTCTTT. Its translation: CSVKLNTEAFF. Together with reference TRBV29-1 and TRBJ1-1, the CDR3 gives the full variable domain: SAVISQKPSRDICQRGTSLTIQCQVDSQVTMMFWYRQQPGQSLTLIATANQGSEATYESGFVIDKFPISRPNLTFSTLTVSNMSPEDSSIYLCSVKLNTEAFFGQGTRLTVV.

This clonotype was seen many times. CDR3 sequence: CASSEQGAGETQYF. CDR3 in DNA: TGTGCCAGCAGCGAACAGGGGGCGGGAGAGACCCAGTACTTC. The gene calls are TRBV7-3 and TRBJ2-5; 9 nucleotides align to TRBD1. The CDR3 runs 14 residues. Germline values: CDR1 SGHTA, CDR2 FQGTGA. J lost 4 bases, V lost 5 bases, and 5 bases had no gene match.

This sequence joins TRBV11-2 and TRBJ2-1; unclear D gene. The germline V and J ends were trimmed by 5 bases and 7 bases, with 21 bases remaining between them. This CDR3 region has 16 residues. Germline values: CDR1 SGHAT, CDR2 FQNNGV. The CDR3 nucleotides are TGTGCCAGCAGCCGACTCCCAGACCCCCGTTGGAATGAGCAGTTCTTC. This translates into CASSRLPDPRWNEQFF.

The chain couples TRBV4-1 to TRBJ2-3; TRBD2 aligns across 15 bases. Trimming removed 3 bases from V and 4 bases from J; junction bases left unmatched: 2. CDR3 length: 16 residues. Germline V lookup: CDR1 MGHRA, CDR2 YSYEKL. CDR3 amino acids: CASSHGLAGGSDTQYF. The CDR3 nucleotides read TGCGCCAGCAGCCACGGACTAGCGGGAGGGTCAGATACGCAGTATTTT.

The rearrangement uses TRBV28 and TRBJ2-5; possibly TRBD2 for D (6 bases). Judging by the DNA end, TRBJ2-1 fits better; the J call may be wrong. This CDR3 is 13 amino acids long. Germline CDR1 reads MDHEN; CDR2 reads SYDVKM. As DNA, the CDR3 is TGTGCCAGCAGTTCGAATAGCGGTGAGACCCAGTTCTTC. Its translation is CASSSNSGETQFF.

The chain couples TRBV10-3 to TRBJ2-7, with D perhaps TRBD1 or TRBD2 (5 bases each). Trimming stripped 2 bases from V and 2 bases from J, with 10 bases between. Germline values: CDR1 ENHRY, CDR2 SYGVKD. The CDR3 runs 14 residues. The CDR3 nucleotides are TGTGCCATCAGTGAGAGGGACGCGGCCTACGAGCAGTACTTC. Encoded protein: CAISERDAAYEQYF.

Written as DNA, the CDR3 is TGTGCCAGCACCTCCACCTACGAGCAGTACTTC. Its protein is CASTSTYEQYF. The rearrangement links TRBV6-2 or TRBV6-3 to TRBJ2-7; D is unresolved. In germline, CDR1 is MNHEY, CDR2 SVGEGT. CDR3 size: 11 residues. V was trimmed by 7 bases and J by 2 bases, leaving 6 bases between them.

This CDR3 is CASSPMFPADQPQHF. CDR3 nucleotide sequence: TGCGCCAGCAGCCCGATGTTTCCAGCCGATCAGCCCCAGCATTTT. This rearrangement joins TRBV4-1 to TRBJ1-5; D not resolved. The CDR3 extends over 15 amino acids. Trimming cost V 4 bases and J 5 bases, with 15 bases left between them. The germline CDR1 and CDR2 sequences are MGHRA and YSYEKL.